This T cell receptor (beta chain) was captured by sequencing in a study of T cell changes during pregnancy in multiple sclerosis. Produced via immunoSEQ multiplex PCR; TCRdb's table is partial and in-frame only. Seen here are about 130,000 clones, 90% to 96% observed once, and the top ten hold 0.44%. V lost 1 base, J lost 5 bases, and 9 bases lay in between. This CDR3 spans 14 amino acids. Germline V gene data show CDR1 as MGHDK and CDR2 as SYGVNS. The clonotype originates from a female donor with multiple sclerosis, enrolled in a pregnancy study. This specimen was peripheral blood, taken after pregnancy. The V call is TRBV25-1, the J call TRBJ1-5, with unresolved D. The CDR3 is CASSELGDYQPQHF. In DNA, the CDR3 is TGTGCCAGCAGTGAATTAGGAGACTATCAGCCCCAGCATTTT.